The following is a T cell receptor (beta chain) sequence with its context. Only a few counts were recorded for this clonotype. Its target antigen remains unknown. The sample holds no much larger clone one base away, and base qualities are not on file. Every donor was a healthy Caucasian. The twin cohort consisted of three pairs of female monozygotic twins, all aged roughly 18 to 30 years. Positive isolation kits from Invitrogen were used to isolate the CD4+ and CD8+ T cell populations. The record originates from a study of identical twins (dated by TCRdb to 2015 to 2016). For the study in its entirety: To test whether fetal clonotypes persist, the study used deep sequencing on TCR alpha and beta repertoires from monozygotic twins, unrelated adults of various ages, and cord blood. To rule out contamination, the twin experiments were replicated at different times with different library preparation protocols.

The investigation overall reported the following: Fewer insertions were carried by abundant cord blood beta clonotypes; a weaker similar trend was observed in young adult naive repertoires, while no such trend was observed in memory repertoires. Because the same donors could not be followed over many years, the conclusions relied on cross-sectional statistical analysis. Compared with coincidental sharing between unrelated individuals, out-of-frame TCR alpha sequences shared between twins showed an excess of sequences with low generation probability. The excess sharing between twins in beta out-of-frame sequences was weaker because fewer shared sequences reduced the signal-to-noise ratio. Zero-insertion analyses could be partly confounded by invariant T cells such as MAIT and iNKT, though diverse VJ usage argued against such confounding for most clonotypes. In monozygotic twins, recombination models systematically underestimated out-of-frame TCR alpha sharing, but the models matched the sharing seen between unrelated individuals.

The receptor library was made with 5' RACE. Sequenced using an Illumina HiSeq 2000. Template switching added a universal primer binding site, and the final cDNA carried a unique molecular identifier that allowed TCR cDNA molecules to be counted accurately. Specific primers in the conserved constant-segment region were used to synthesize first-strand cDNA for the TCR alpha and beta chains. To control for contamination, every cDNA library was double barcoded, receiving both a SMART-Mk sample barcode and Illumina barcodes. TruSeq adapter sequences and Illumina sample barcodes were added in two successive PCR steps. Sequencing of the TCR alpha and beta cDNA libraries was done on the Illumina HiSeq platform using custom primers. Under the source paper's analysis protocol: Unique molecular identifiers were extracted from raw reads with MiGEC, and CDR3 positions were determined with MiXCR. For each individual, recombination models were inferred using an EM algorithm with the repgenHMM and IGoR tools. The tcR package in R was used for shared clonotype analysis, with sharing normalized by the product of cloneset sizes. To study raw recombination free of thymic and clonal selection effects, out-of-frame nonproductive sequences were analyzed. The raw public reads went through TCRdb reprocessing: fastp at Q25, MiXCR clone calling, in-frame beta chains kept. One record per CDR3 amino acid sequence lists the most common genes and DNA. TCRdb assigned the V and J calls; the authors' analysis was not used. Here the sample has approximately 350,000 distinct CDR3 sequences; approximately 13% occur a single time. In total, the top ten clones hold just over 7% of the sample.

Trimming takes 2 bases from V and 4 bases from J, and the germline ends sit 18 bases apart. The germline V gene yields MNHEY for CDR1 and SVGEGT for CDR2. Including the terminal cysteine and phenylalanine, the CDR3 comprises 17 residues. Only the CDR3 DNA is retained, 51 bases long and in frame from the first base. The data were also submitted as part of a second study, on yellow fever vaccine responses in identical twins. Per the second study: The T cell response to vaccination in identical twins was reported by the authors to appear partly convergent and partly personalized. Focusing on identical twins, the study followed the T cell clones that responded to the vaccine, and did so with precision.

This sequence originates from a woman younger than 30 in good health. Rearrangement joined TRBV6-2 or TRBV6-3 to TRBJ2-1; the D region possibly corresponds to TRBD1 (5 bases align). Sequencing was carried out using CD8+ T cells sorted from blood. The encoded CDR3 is CASSYGREPIRYNEQFF. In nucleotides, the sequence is TGTGCCAGCAGTTACGGCAGGGAACCAATCCGTTACAATGAGCAGTTCTTC.